What follows are 21 T cell receptor beta chains derived from one specimen sequenced in a study of beta chain features in type 1 diabetes. Isolated RNA was reverse transcribed in full, so expressed TCRB transcripts were sequenced. Assay: immunoSEQ multiplex PCR; the TCRdb copy retains only in-frame clones and omits some. The data show 110,000 to 150,000 clones, with about a tenth seen just once and about 0.68% held by the top ten. Source material: central memory CD4+ T cells from blood. These receptor sequences come from a man between 18 and 29 years old in good health.

This clone came up a few times. This sequence joins TRBV5-1 and TRBJ2-7; 8 bases map to TRBD1. Germline V gene data show CDR1 as SGHRS and CDR2 as YFSETQ. This CDR3 spans 15 amino acids. The J segment lost 4 bases and the V segment lost 1 base, leaving 7 bases of the junction unmatched. CDR3 DNA: TGCGCCAGCAGCTTGAGGGCAGGGGGCGCGTACGAGCAGTACTTC. As protein: CASSLRAGGAYEQYF.

CDR3 sequence: CASGDGGGQLGYTF. The CDR3 DNA reads as TGTGCCAGCGGGGACGGCGGGGGGCAGTTGGGCTACACCTTC. The V call is TRBV2, the J call TRBJ1-2; weak D call: TRBD1 (6 bases). Trimming shortened V by 8 bases and J by 8 bases, and 21 bases separated the two germline ends. CDR3 length equals 14 residues. Germline-derived CDR1 and CDR2 are SNHLY and FYNNEI.

This clone was seen more than once but under ten times. The chain combines TRBV7-2 with TRBJ2-5, with 14 bases fitting TRBD2. CDR1 and CDR2 from the germline V gene are SGHTA and FQGNSA. The CDR3 runs 15 residues. With 4 bases clipped from V and 6 bases from J, the junction kept 4 bases outside the gene matches. This CDR3 is CASSSTSGGAKTQYF. The CDR3 DNA is TGTGCCAGCAGCTCGACTAGCGGGGGGGCGAAGACCCAGTACTTC.

This clone was counted only a few times. The rearrangement links TRBV30 to TRBJ1-1; D is possibly TRBD1 (6 bases). Trimming cost V 1 base and J 11 bases, with 14 bases left between them. CDR1 GTSNPN and CDR2 SVGIG come from the germline V gene (reference sequence). This CDR3 has 12 amino acids. The CDR3 DNA follows: TGTGCCTGGAGTGCCGGTGGACAGCACGCTTTCTTT. This codes for CAWSAGGQHAFF. Supplemented by reference TRBV30 and TRBJ1-1, the full variable domain reads SQTIHQWPATLVQPVGSPLSLECTVEGTSNPNLYWYRQAAGRGLQLLFYSVGIGQISSEVPQNLSASRPQDRQFILSSKKLLLSDSGFYLCAWSAGGQHAFFGQGTRLTVV.

V usage is TRBV7-6 and J usage is TRBJ1-4; D gene unclear. Germline-derived CDR1 and CDR2 are SGHVS and FNYEAQ. V was pared by 5 bases and J by 2 bases, with 12 bases between. The CDR3 has 15 amino acids. The CDR3 reads CASSTQDKTNEKLFF. In DNA form, the CDR3 reads TGTGCCAGCAGCACTCAAGATAAGACTAATGAAAAACTGTTTTTT.

This clone was seen only a few times. The gene calls are TRBV7-2 and TRBJ2-1; 10 bases align to TRBD2. V lost 6 bases to trimming and J lost 8 bases; unmatched junction nucleotides: 13. The length of the CDR3 is 16 residues. Per the germline V gene, CDR1 is SGHTA and CDR2 is FQGNSA. The CDR3 nucleotides read TGTGCCAGCAGGCCAACTAGCGGGGCCGGAGGGGATGAGCAGTTCTTC. Protein product: CASRPTSGAGGDEQFF.

The V and J genes are TRBV19 and TRBJ2-1; TRBD2 matches at 7 bases. The CDR3 contains 17 residues. Per germline, CDR1 LNHDA and CDR2 SQIVND (reference sequence). The trim removed 3 bases at V and 0 bases at J, leaving 8 bases unmatched. The CDR3 DNA follows: TGTGCCAGTAGTATGGGGGGGTTGGGCGGCTCCTACAATGAGCAGTTCTTC. Its protein product is CASSMGGLGGSYNEQFF.

This clone was picked up many times. The chain couples TRBV5-5 to TRBJ2-4; D is uncertain. The CDR3 runs 14 residues. V shed 0 bases and J shed 3 bases, with 7 bases lying between them. Germline CDR1 is SGHKS and CDR2 is YYEKEE (reference sequence). The CDR3, as DNA: TGTGCCAGCAGCTTGGCCCTATACAAAAACATTCAGTACTTC. Amino acids: CASSLALYKNIQYF.

This clone occurred a few times. This chain joins TRBV7-2 and TRBJ2-5; D may be TRBD1 (6 bases). Germline CDR1 and CDR2: SGHTA and FQGNSA. The CDR3 extends over 14 amino acids. The V end lost 3 bases, the J end lost 1 base, and 9 bases lay between the germline ends. The CDR3 spells CASSFWTAQETQYF. As DNA, the CDR3 is TGTGCCAGCAGCTTCTGGACAGCCCAAGAGACCCAGTACTTC.

The chain uses TRBV11-3 and TRBJ2-3; D may be TRBD1 (5 bases). The V and J ends lost 1 base and 2 bases respectively, with 7 bases between them. This CDR3 has 14 amino acids. From germline, CDR1 is SGHNT and CDR2 YENEEA. In nucleotides, the CDR3 is TGTGCCAGCAGCTTAGGGGGCTTCACAGATACGCAGTATTTT. As protein: CASSLGGFTDTQYF.

The V gene is TRBV25-1, the J gene TRBJ1-1; possibly TRBD1 for D (6 bases). Germline CDR1 and CDR2: MGHDK and SYGVNS. This CDR3 is built from 13 residues. Trimming took off 5 bases at V and 7 bases at J, with 14 bases between the two ends. The DNA for the CDR3 is TGTGCCAGCAGTCAGGGGATTACTTATGAAGCTTTCTTT. Its protein product is CASSQGITYEAFF.

This clone has a handful of counts. This rearrangement joins TRBV6-7 to TRBJ1-5; TRBD1 matches at 9 bases. Being an ORF, TRBV6-7 has a function that is uncertain. This CDR3 has 17 amino acids. Trimming at V came to 2 bases and at J to 1 base, leaving 6 bases not matched to a gene. This CDR3 reads CASSYGTGKESNQPQHF. The CDR3 nucleotides are TGTGCCAGCAGTTACGGGACAGGGAAAGAAAGCAATCAGCCCCAGCATTTT.

This clone was observed a handful of times. This chain links TRBV9 with TRBJ1-2; 10 bases are a match to TRBD1. This CDR3 spans 14 amino acids. With V trimmed by 9 bases and J by 4 bases, 9 bases remained unmatched. From germline, CDR1 is SGDLS and CDR2 YYNGEE. Written as DNA, the CDR3 is TGTGCCACCGCCCCGGGACAGGGGCCCTATGGCTACACCTTC. Protein: CATAPGQGPYGYTF.

The chain recombines TRBV5-4 with TRBJ2-5, with TRBD2 matching 8 bases. The V gene end was trimmed by 4 bases and the J gene end by 3 bases; junction bases not matched to a gene: 8. Germline values: CDR1 SGHNT, CDR2 YYREEE (reference sequence). This CDR3 has 15 residues. CDR3 sequence reads: CASSTAGGAEETQYF. CDR3 in DNA: TGTGCCAGCAGCACCGCCGGGGGGGCCGAAGAGACCCAGTACTTC.

This clone occurred a few times. The J gene is TRBJ1-6, the V gene TRBV5-1; D is unresolved. The CDR3 is made up of 16 amino acids. Trimming removed 4 bases from V and 1 base from J, with 12 bases in between. From germline, CDR1 is SGHRS and CDR2 YFSETQ. The CDR3 DNA reads as TGCGCCAGCAGCCACGCCGCTCAGTCCTATAATTCACCCCTCCACTTT. Its protein product is CASSHAAQSYNSPLHF.

This chain joins TRBV5-6 and TRBJ2-3; D is perhaps TRBD2 (7 bases). Looked up from germline, CDR1 is SGHDT and CDR2 is YYEEEE. Trimming removed 4 bases at V and 3 bases at J, with 18 bases between. The CDR3 loop spans 16 amino acids. CDR3 sequence (DNA): TGTGCCAGCAGCCCAAACGCCGGGGGGCCAACAGATACGCAGTATTTT. Encoded protein: CASSPNAGGPTDTQYF.

In the case of this clone: Within the sample, other DNA sequences also encode this same CDR3. This rearrangement joins TRBV4-3 to TRBJ1-2, with D possibly being TRBD1 (5 bases). CDR1 is LGHNA, CDR2 YSLEER, per germline. This CDR3 region has 13 residues. Trimming pared 0 bases from V and 8 bases from J, leaving 10 bases between. CDR3 amino acids: CASSQDTRGGYTF. The CDR3 DNA reads as TGCGCCAGCAGCCAAGACACAAGGGGCGGCTACACCTTC.

The gene calls are TRBV18 and TRBJ2-3, with D possibly TRBD2 on 7 matching bases. Germline values: CDR1 KGHSH, CDR2 LQKENI. There are 16 residues in the CDR3. The V gene lost 6 bases and the J gene lost 4 bases, with 20 bases spanning the gap. The DNA of the CDR3 is TGTGCCAGCTCCCCCTTCCGTCCGGGGGGCGCAGATACGCAGTATTTT. Its protein is CASSPFRPGGADTQYF.

This clone was picked up a small number of times. The rearrangement joins TRBV5-6 to TRBJ2-7; D is perhaps TRBD2 (5 bases). Germline V gene data show CDR1 as SGHDT and CDR2 as YYEEEE. V was pared by 5 bases and J by 1 base, with 7 bases between. The CDR3 consists of 12 residues. In nucleotides, the CDR3 is TGTGCCAGCAGTACTAGGTCCTACGAGCAGTACTTC. Its translation is CASSTRSYEQYF.

This clone was counted a few times. This chain joins TRBV6-1 and TRBJ2-7, with D maybe TRBD1 (7 bases). CDR1 and CDR2 (germline): MNHNS, SASEGT. The ends were cut back, 6 bases at V and 9 bases at J, with 24 bases in the middle. There are 15 residues in the CDR3. This CDR3 is CASSLTGDQGGGQYF. CDR3 nucleotide sequence: TGTGCCAGCAGCCTTACAGGGGATCAGGGGGGAGGGCAGTACTTC.

The table lists this clone with a few counts. The V and J genes are TRBV5-1 and TRBJ2-3, with TRBD2 matching 10 bases. Losses at the gene ends were 2 bases for V and 4 bases for J; bases not matched to a gene: 7. The CDR3 sequence is 16 residues long. Germline CDR1 and CDR2: SGHRS and YFSETQ. The DNA of the CDR3 is TGCGCCAGCAGCTTAGTAGCGGGGGGTCTCCCAGATACGCAGTATTTT. Protein sequence: CASSLVAGGLPDTQYF.